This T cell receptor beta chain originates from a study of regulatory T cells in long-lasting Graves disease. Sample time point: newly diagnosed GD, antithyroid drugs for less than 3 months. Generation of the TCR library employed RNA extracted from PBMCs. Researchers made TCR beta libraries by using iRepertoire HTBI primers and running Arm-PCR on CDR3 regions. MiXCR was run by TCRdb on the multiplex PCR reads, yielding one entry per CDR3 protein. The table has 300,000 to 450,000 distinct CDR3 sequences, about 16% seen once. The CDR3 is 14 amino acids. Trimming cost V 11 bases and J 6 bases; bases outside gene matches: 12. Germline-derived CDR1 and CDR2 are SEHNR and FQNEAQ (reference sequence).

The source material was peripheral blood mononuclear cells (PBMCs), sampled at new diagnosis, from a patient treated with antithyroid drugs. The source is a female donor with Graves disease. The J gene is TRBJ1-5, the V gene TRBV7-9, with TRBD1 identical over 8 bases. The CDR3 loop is CAWSVGTGGQPQHF. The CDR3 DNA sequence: TGTGCCTGGAGTGTCGGGACAGGCGGTCAGCCCCAGCATTTT.